Below, 4 T cell receptor beta chains from the same sample are listed, as sequenced in a study of blood T cell repertoires in COVID-19. Profiling relied on immunoSEQ multiplex PCR, and the TCRdb table lists in-frame clones only, not all of them. Among fewer than 35,000 clones listed, 70% to 90% were seen once. What was sequenced was peripheral blood. The receptor source for this set is a human donor in a cohort sampled during active COVID-19.

Concerning this clone itself: Other nucleotide sequences in the sample specify the same CDR3. The V and J genes are TRBV6-4 and TRBJ2-1; 10 bases are shared with TRBD2. The CDR3 has 14 amino acids. Germline values: CDR1 MRHNA, CDR2 SNTAGT. J lost 7 bases, V lost 4 bases, and 4 bases had no gene match. The CDR3 is CASSVLAGGNEQFF. The CDR3 bases are TGTGCCAGCAGTGTGTTAGCGGGGGGTAATGAGCAGTTCTTC.

There are a few counts of this clone. The genes are TRBV7-9 and TRBJ1-2, with a weak D call TRBD1 (5 bases). Germline values: CDR1 SEHNR, CDR2 FQNEAQ (reference sequence). Deletions cut 5 bases from V and 5 bases from J, with 18 bases between. The CDR3 loop spans 15 amino acids. CDR3 sequence reads: CASSRVVIGDYGYTF. DNA of the CDR3: TGTGCCAGCAGCCGAGTTGTCATAGGGGATTATGGCTACACCTTC.

The gene calls are TRBV15 and TRBJ2-7; D is unclear. Trimming took 0 bases from V and 1 from J, leaving 19 bases between them. From germline, CDR1 is LNHNV and CDR2 YYDKDF (reference sequence). The CDR3 loop spans 18 amino acids. DNA for the CDR3: TGTGCCACCAGCAGAGATCCGGGTGGAGCAGCGAATTCCTACGAGCAGTACTTC. This translates into CATSRDPGGAANSYEQYF.

The chain combines TRBV11-2 with TRBJ2-5, with a possible D match to TRBD1 (5 bases). Germline V gives CDR1 SGHAT, CDR2 FQNNGV. The CDR3 runs to 18 residues. Trimming pared 0 bases from V and 7 bases from J, leaving 24 bases between. CDR3 DNA: TGTGCCAGCAGCTTAGAACCCAGGGCAGGCCCCCTCACTCCGACCCAGTACTTC. This translates into CASSLEPRAGPLTPTQYF.